The present TCR beta chain was sequenced within a study of PD-L1 blockade in urothelial cancer. This clone was recorded a few times. Time point denoted: peripheral blood 6 weeks after treatment start. Profiled with immunoSEQ multiplex PCR; TCRdb holds only in-frame clones, not every one. The profile covers some 110,000 clones, with around 89% appearing a single time and more than 1.5% taken by the ten largest. The CDR3 is 15 amino acids. The V segment lost 7 bases and the J segment 1 base; nucleotides outside the gene matches: 7. The germline V gene has CDR1 MDHEN and CDR2 SYDVKM. Here the sequenced sample was PBMCs, taken around atezolizumab (anti-PD-L1) treatment. The source is a man aged 60 to 69 with urothelial cancer. The rearrangement uses TRBV28 and TRBJ2-1; 7 bases fit TRBD2. The CDR3 nucleotides are TGTGCCAGCAAGAGGAGCGGGGCTTCCTACAATGAGCAGTTCTTC. This sequence encodes CASKRSGASYNEQFF.